Given below is one TCR beta chain in context. Its cognate antigen is unknown. This entry comes from a study of beta chain features in type 1 diabetes. Study conclusions and caveats: Comparison showed that naive, central memory and Treg TCRB repertoires appeared more similar among patients than among healthy donors.

The CDR3 is 16 amino acids. J was trimmed by 1 base and V by 0 bases; bases with no gene match: 1. The V gene's germline CDR1 is SGHRS and CDR2 YFSETQ. Reverse transcription of all isolated RNA meant that expressed TCRB transcripts were sequenced. Using immunoSEQ multiplex PCR, the repertoire was profiled, and TCRdb retains in-frame clones only, with some absent. This repertoire shows about 320,000 clones, about 14% found once; its top ten account for over 5%. The sequence was obtained from a young man in good health. V and J are TRBV5-1 and TRBJ1-4; 9 positions agree with TRBD1. Sequencing was carried out using central memory CD4+ T cells from blood. The CDR3 region is CASSLGGQGTNEKLFF. The CDR3 region has the DNA TGCGCCAGCAGCTTGGGGGGACAGGGAACTAATGAAAAACTGTTTTTT.